The 10 T cell receptor beta chains reported below all come from one sample, sequenced in a study of T cells in tuberculosis. Generated by immunoSEQ multiplex PCR, the TCRdb table keeps only in-frame clones and is missing some. The sample shows about 34,000 clones, approximately 90% of them seen only once. The sequencing sample was made of PBMCs. The receptors stem from a donor aged 10 to 29 with latent tuberculosis or without tuberculosis infection.

The CDR3, as DNA: TGTGCCAGCAGTTTAACGGTCTCGGATGGCTACACCTTC. Translation gives CASSLTVSDGYTF. V gene TRBV6-5 combines with J gene TRBJ1-2; D call uncertain. Germline CDR1 is MNHEY and CDR2 is SVGAGI. The CDR3 contains 13 residues. Between the trimmed V and J ends, which lost 4 bases and 6 bases, there was a span of 12 bases.

The chain recombines TRBV13 with TRBJ2-7; 8 bases are shared with TRBD1. V shed 4 bases, J shed 1 base, and the junction held 3 bases outside the gene matches. The length of the CDR3 is 14 residues. CDR1 is PRHDT and CDR2 is FYEKMQ in the germline V gene (reference sequence). CDR3 amino acids: CASSYGQGSYEQYF. As DNA, the CDR3 is TGTGCCAGCAGCTACGGACAGGGTTCCTACGAGCAGTACTTC.

The chain couples TRBV7-8 to TRBJ2-7; 11 bases are a match to TRBD2. This CDR3 contains 16 residues. J gave up 0 bases and V 3 bases, and 4 bases lay outside the gene matches. Germline CDR1 SGHVS, CDR2 FQNEAQ. The CDR3 loop is CASSFGLAGASYEQYF. CDR3 sequence (DNA): TGTGCCAGCAGCTTCGGACTAGCGGGTGCCTCCTACGAGCAGTACTTC.

The DNA of the CDR3 is TGTGCCAGCAGCCATCGACCGGGGGATACTGGGGCCAACGTCCTGACTTTC. It is translated as CASSHRPGDTGANVLTF. The genes are TRBV9 and TRBJ2-6; D might be TRBD2 (6 bases). CDR3 size: 17 residues. Germline CDR1 and CDR2: SGDLS and YYNGEE. Trimming removed 4 bases from V and 2 bases from J, with 16 bases in between.

The rearrangement uses TRBV6-5 and TRBJ2-2; no clear D. Germline values: CDR1 MNHEY, CDR2 SVGAGI. This CDR3 has 16 amino acids. Trimming pared 0 bases from V and 5 bases from J, leaving 13 bases between. The CDR3 DNA reads TGTGCCAGCAGTTACTCGAACAGCCGTGTAACCGGGGAGCTGTTTTTT. The encoded protein is CASSYSNSRVTGELFF.

The chain couples TRBV19 to TRBJ2-7; 10 positions agree with TRBD2. J was trimmed by 0 bases and V by 5 bases; bases with no gene match: 1. The CDR3 is 14 residues long. Germline V lookup: CDR1 LNHDA, CDR2 SQIVND (reference sequence). The CDR3 sequence: CASSPSGSSYEQYF. CDR3 in DNA: TGTGCCAGTAGTCCTAGCGGGAGCTCCTACGAGCAGTACTTC. Full variable domain (missing parts from reference TRBV19 and TRBJ2-7): DGGITQSPKYLFRKEGQNVTLSCEQNLNHDAMYWYRQDPGQGLRLIYYSQIVNDFQKGDIAEGYSVSREKKESFPLTVTSAQKNPTAFYLCASSPSGSSYEQYFGPGTRLTVT.

The V and J genes are TRBV9 and TRBJ2-6, with 9 positions matching TRBD1. The germline gives CDR1 SGDLS, CDR2 YYNGEE. The CDR3 runs to 18 residues. The junction had 10 bases not matched to a gene; V was cut back by 4 bases and J by 2 bases. CDR3 residues: CASSLKVQGAAGANVLTF. The CDR3 DNA sequence: TGTGCCAGCAGCCTAAAGGTACAGGGGGCTGCTGGGGCCAACGTCCTGACTTTC.

The rearrangement links TRBV10-2 to TRBJ2-7; D gene uncertain. Germline CDR1 and CDR2: WSHSY and SAAADI. V was cut by 3 bases and J by 3 bases, with 9 bases left in between. The CDR3 totals 13 residues. In nucleotides, the CDR3 is TGCGCCAGCAGTGACGGCGGTGGCTACGAGCAGTACTTC. Residues: CASSDGGGYEQYF.

This clone has only a few counts. V usage is TRBV13 and J usage is TRBJ2-7, with TRBD1 identical over 7 bases. The CDR3 runs 14 residues. Germline assignment: CDR1 PRHDT and CDR2 FYEKMQ (reference sequence). J was trimmed by 3 bases and V by 5 bases; bases with no gene match: 7. In DNA form, the CDR3 reads TGTGCCAGCAGCGCCCGACAGGGAAACTACGAGCAGTACTTC. Translated, it gives CASSARQGNYEQYF.

This clone has only one observation. V usage is TRBV7-2 and J usage is TRBJ1-1, with D unresolved. Germline V CDR1 and CDR2: SGHTA, FQGNSA. CDR3 length: 13 amino acids. The ends were cut back, 3 bases at V and 1 base at J, with 6 bases in the middle. In DNA form, the CDR3 reads TGTGCCAGCAGCTTCTACAGGAACACTGAAGCTTTCTTT. This codes for CASSFYRNTEAFF. Full variable domain (rest looked up from reference TRBV7-2 and TRBJ1-1): GAGVSQSPSNKVTEKGKDVELRCDPISGHTALYWYRQSLGQGLEFLIYFQGNSAPDKSGLPSDRFSAERTGGSVSTLTIQRTQQEDSAVYLCASSFYRNTEAFFGQGTRLTVV.